The entry below gives a single T cell receptor (beta chain) sequence along with its context. TCR beta CDR3 sequences were amplified from RNA transcripts. The study used the HTBI primer set for a first-round RT-PCR of the TCR CDR3. MiXCR, applied by TCRdb to the multiplex PCR reads, yields one record per CDR3 protein. The sample records around 340,000 distinct CDR3 sequences, 15% to 20% being singletons. Stable disease denoted Graves' hyperthyroidism without ophthalmopathy progression within 18 months. The sample belongs to a study of T cells in Graves' hyperthyroidism and ophthalmopathy. The V end lost 3 bases, the J end lost 2 bases, and 13 bases lay between the germline ends. CDR1 is SQVTM and CDR2 is ANQGSEA in the germline V gene. CDR3 length: 14 amino acids.

The chain joins TRBV29-1 to TRBJ1-2; D is undetermined. The sample comprised blood. This sequence originates from a woman aged 50 to 60 with Graves' hyperthyroidism. In nucleotides, the CDR3 is TGCAGCGTTGAGCTGACCCGCTCCAACTATGGCTACACCTTC. Amino acid sequence: CSVELTRSNYGYTF.